The 30 T cell receptor beta chains listed next were all sequenced from one sample in a study of PD-1 blockade in mismatch repair-deficient tumors (TCRdb year 2017). Preparation of the library involved the immunoSEQ multiplex PCR assay. TCRdb took over this immuneACCESS table, retaining in-frame rearrangements with V and J assigned. Such tables are incomplete; in checked studies, under half of the missing clones stem from an unresolved V gene, and the remainder is unexplained. The sample profile shows approximately 120,000 clones; 85% to 90% of them were found once. Of the sample, about 13% falls within the top ten clones. This material consisted of peripheral blood, taken 44 weeks after starting pembrolizumab. The receptors come from an adult with mismatch repair-deficient cancer.

The rearrangement joins TRBV6-6 to TRBJ2-1; tentatively, D is TRBD1 or TRBD2 (5 bases each). Trimming pared 1 base from V and 10 bases from J, leaving 17 bases between. The germline V gene encodes CDR1 MNHNY and CDR2 SVGAGI (reference sequence). CDR3 length equals 15 residues. The CDR3, as DNA: TGTGCCAGCAGTTACTTCCGGGACGAATCAGGGGAGCAGTTCTTC. Its protein product is CASSYFRDESGEQFF.

This sequence joins TRBV7-9 and TRBJ1-3, with 8 nucleotides matching TRBD1. Trimming cost V 5 bases and J 0 bases; bases outside gene matches: 6. This CDR3 is built from 16 residues. The germline V gene has CDR1 SEHNR and CDR2 FQNEAQ (reference sequence). The CDR3 sequence: CASSPRQGNSGNTIYF. The CDR3 coding sequence is TGTGCCAGCAGCCCTAGACAGGGGAACTCTGGAAACACCATATATTTT.

The chain is built from TRBV4-3 and TRBJ2-7; TRBD2 matches at 9 bases. The CDR3 is made up of 15 amino acids. The V and J ends lost 0 bases and 0 bases, in that order; junction bases with no gene match: 0. CDR1 and CDR2 from the germline V gene are LGHNA and YSLEER. In nucleotides, the CDR3 is TGCGCCAGCAGCCAAGATAGCGGGAGCTCCTACGAGCAGTACTTC. This sequence encodes CASSQDSGSSYEQYF.

This rearrangement joins TRBV5-5 to TRBJ2-7; the D is unclear. This CDR3 comprises 13 residues. Trimming took 2 bases from V and 0 from J, leaving 6 bases between them. Germline-derived CDR1 and CDR2 are SGHKS and YYEKEE (reference sequence). CDR3 nucleotides: TGTGCCAGCAGCTTCGACATCTCCTACGAGCAGTACTTC. Residues: CASSFDISYEQYF.

This chain joins TRBV5-1 and TRBJ2-7; D is uncertain. From germline, CDR1 is SGHRS and CDR2 YFSETQ. Trimming removed 0 bases at V and 1 base at J, with 8 bases between. The length of the CDR3 is 14 residues. CDR3 DNA: TGCGCCAGCAGCTTGGCTCTGGGGTCCTACGAGCAGTACTTC. Translating it yields CASSLALGSYEQYF. Together with reference TRBV5-1 and TRBJ2-7, the CDR3 gives the full variable domain: KAGVTQTPRYLIKTRGQQVTLSCSPISGHRSVSWYQQTPGQGLQFLFEYFSETQRNKGNFPGRFSGRQFSNSRSEMNVSTLELGDSALYLCASSLALGSYEQYFGPGTRLTVT.

This chain connects TRBV18 to TRBJ2-2, with D tentatively TRBD2 (5 bases). V was cut by 2 bases and J by 10 bases, with 11 bases left in between. The germline V gene has CDR1 KGHSH and CDR2 LQKENI. The CDR3 runs 13 residues. The DNA for the CDR3 is TGTGCCAGCTCACCAAGGGAGCCCGAGGAGCTGTTTTTT. This translates into CASSPREPEELFF.

The rearrangement links TRBV25-1 to TRBJ2-1, with TRBD2 matching over 8 bases. The germline CDR1 and CDR2 sequences are MGHDK and SYGVNS. This CDR3 has 15 residues. After removal of 4 bases from V and 6 bases from J, the junction contained 8 bases not matched to a gene. CDR3 in amino acids: CASSGYGRAGNEQFF. The CDR3 region has the DNA TGTGCCAGCAGTGGGTACGGGAGGGCCGGCAATGAGCAGTTCTTC. Combining the CDR3 with reference TRBV25-1 and TRBJ2-1 gives the whole variable domain EADIYQTPRYLVIGTGKKITLECSQTMGHDKMYWYQQDPGMELHLIHYSYGVNSTEKGDLSSESTVSRIRTEHFPLTLESARPSHTSQYLCASSGYGRAGNEQFFGPGTRLTVL.

This chain connects TRBV5-4 to TRBJ2-2; 8 positions match TRBD1. This CDR3 has 15 amino acids. With 1 base clipped from V and 4 bases from J, the junction kept 3 bases outside the gene matches. Germline CDR1 SGHNT, CDR2 YYREEE (reference sequence). In DNA form, the CDR3 reads TGTGCCAGCAGCTTGCAGGGGGCGGGCACCGGGGAGCTGTTTTTT. It specifies CASSLQGAGTGELFF.

The chain uses TRBV7-2 and TRBJ2-1; perhaps TRBD2 as D (6 bases). This CDR3 has 17 amino acids. From germline, CDR1 is SGHTA and CDR2 FQGNSA. V dropped 5 bases and J dropped 8 bases, with 25 bases sitting between them. Written as DNA, the CDR3 is TGTGCCAGCAGCCCTGGGGAGGTAAGCTATCTATTCGATGAGCAGTTCTTC. Encoded protein: CASSPGEVSYLFDEQFF. Looking up the rest from reference TRBV7-2 and TRBJ2-1 gives the full variable domain: GAGVSQSPSNKVTEKGKDVELRCDPISGHTALYWYRQSLGQGLEFLIYFQGNSAPDKSGLPSDRFSAERTGGSVSTLTIQRTQQEDSAVYLCASSPGEVSYLFDEQFFGPGTRLTVL.

The chain links TRBV14 to TRBJ1-1; maybe TRBD1 (5 bases). Germline values: CDR1 SGHDN, CDR2 FVKESK. V lost 0 bases and J lost 10, with 12 bases in between. The CDR3 extends over 13 amino acids. CDR3 sequence reads: CASSQDSYRGAFF. CDR3 DNA: TGTGCCAGCAGCCAAGATTCTTATAGGGGAGCTTTCTTT.

The chain links TRBV18 to TRBJ2-7; the match to TRBD2 covers 7 bases. CDR3 length: 17 residues. CDR1 and CDR2 (germline): KGHSH, LQKENI. The ends lost 0 bases at V and 5 bases at J; junction bases unmatched: 13. The CDR3 nucleotides are TGTGCCAGCTCACCACCTATTCAGGGAGGGCCGAGCCACGAGCAGTACTTC. Translating it yields CASSPPIQGGPSHEQYF.

This clone turned up a few times. This sequence joins TRBV6-6 and TRBJ1-5; 10 bases line up with TRBD1. Losses at the gene ends were 1 base for V and 6 bases for J; bases not matched to a gene: 6. There are 16 residues in the CDR3. The V gene's germline CDR1 is MNHNY and CDR2 SVGAGI (reference sequence). CDR3 nucleotides: TGTGCCAGCAGTTACTATAAGACAGGGGGCAGTCAGCCCCAGCATTTT. Translated: CASSYYKTGGSQPQHF.

V usage is TRBV28 and J usage is TRBJ2-3; tentatively, D is TRBD1 (5 bases). CDR1 MDHEN and CDR2 SYDVKM come from the germline V gene. Trimming removed 3 bases at V and 8 bases at J, with 15 bases between. The CDR3 totals 14 residues. CDR3 residues: CASSFRARVGTQYF. The CDR3 region has the DNA TGTGCCAGCAGTTTCAGGGCCAGGGTGGGTACGCAGTATTTT.

This sequence joins TRBV4-1 and TRBJ1-5; a weak D match, TRBD1 (5 bases). Germline-derived CDR1 and CDR2 are MGHRA and YSYEKL. V gave up 1 base and J gave up 4 bases, with 8 bases separating them. The CDR3 totals 14 residues. The CDR3 DNA reads TGCGCCAGCAGCCAAGTCGCAGGGAATCAGCCCCAGCATTTT. Translated: CASSQVAGNQPQHF.

The V gene is TRBV19, the J gene TRBJ2-5; the D gene is possibly TRBD1 (5 bases). CDR1 LNHDA and CDR2 SQIVND come from the germline V gene (reference sequence). This CDR3 is 13 amino acids long. The germline V and J ends were trimmed by 7 bases and 2 bases, with 11 bases remaining between them. The CDR3 protein is CASTDSLQETQYF. The CDR3 coding sequence is TGTGCCAGTACCGACAGCCTGCAAGAGACCCAGTACTTC.

CDR3 DNA sequence: TGTGCCAGCAGCCAAACAGGGGACGAGCAGTACTTC. This sequence encodes CASSQTGDEQYF. V gene TRBV16 combines with J gene TRBJ2-5, with 7 bases matching TRBD1. The tail of the sequence fits TRBJ2-7 better, so the J call may be wrong. The germline CDR1 and CDR2 sequences are KGHSY and FQNENV. There are 12 residues in the CDR3.

This clone came up a few times. The genes are TRBV2 and TRBJ2-4; 7 positions agree with TRBD2. The CDR3 contains 17 residues. Germline-derived CDR1 and CDR2 are SNHLY and FYNNEI. V was pared by 8 bases and J by 0 bases, with 13 bases of the junction left unmatched. CDR3 sequence reads: CASGGEGRFVAKNIQYF. In DNA, the CDR3 is TGTGCCAGCGGGGGGGAGGGGAGATTTGTAGCCAAAAACATTCAGTACTTC.

Comment on this clone: Other DNA sequences in this sample translate to the same CDR3. The chain uses TRBV6-5 and TRBJ2-4; tentative D call: TRBD2 (5 bases). The CDR3 is 16 amino acids. V was clipped by 0 bases and J by 1 base, with 10 bases between them. Germline V lookup: CDR1 MNHEY, CDR2 SVGAGI. The CDR3 is CASSYSPGLAKNIQYF. CDR3 nucleotides: TGTGCCAGCAGTTACTCACCGGGGTTGGCCAAAAACATTCAGTACTTC.

The chain couples TRBV4-2 to TRBJ1-1, with 9 bases identical to TRBD1. V lost 1 base, J lost 1 base, and 1 base stayed unmatched. Germline assignment: CDR1 LGHNA and CDR2 YNFKEQ. This CDR3 is built from 15 residues. This CDR3 is CASSQGDRENTEAFF. DNA for the CDR3: TGTGCCAGCAGCCAAGGGGACAGGGAGAACACTGAAGCTTTCTTT.

This clone was seen just once. The chain links TRBV13 to TRBJ2-7; 8 bases are a match to TRBD1. This CDR3 contains 17 residues. Trimming cost V 4 bases and J 4 bases; bases outside gene matches: 15. Per germline, CDR1 PRHDT and CDR2 FYEKMQ (reference sequence). CDR3 nucleotide sequence: TGTGCCAGCAGCTCCTTTTTGCTGGGGGACAGGCGGTACGAGCAGTACTTC. Its translation: CASSSFLLGDRRYEQYF.

Only one count was recorded for this clone. The chain has TRBV9 and TRBJ2-3, with a possible D match to TRBD1 (6 bases). The germline V and J ends were trimmed by 7 bases and 4 bases, with 28 bases remaining between them. The V gene's germline CDR1 is SGDLS and CDR2 YYNGEE. There are 18 residues in the CDR3. The CDR3 DNA reads TGTGCCAGCGCACACTCGAGGACAGACCTCCTACGAGCAGATACGCAGTATTTT. Translating gives CASAHSRTDLLRADTQYF. Full variable domain (outside the CDR3, taken from reference TRBV9 and TRBJ2-3): DSGVTQTPKHLITATGQRVTLRCSPRSGDLSVYWYQQSLDQGLQFLIQYYNGEERAKGNILERFSAQQFPDLHSELNLSSLELGDSALYFCASAHSRTDLLRADTQYFGPGTRLTVL.

The count of this clone is one. J is TRBJ2-3 and V is TRBV7-6; a possible D gene is TRBD2 (5 bases). The CDR3 runs 14 residues. Germline V CDR1 and CDR2: SGHVS, FNYEAQ. V gave up 1 base and J gave up 5 bases, with 10 bases separating them. The CDR3 region is CASSLEVRGDTQYF. As DNA, the CDR3 is TGTGCCAGCAGCTTAGAGGTTCGGGGAGATACGCAGTATTTT.

The chain has TRBV4-1 and TRBJ1-5; D unclear. Deletions cut 1 base from V and 7 bases from J, with 23 bases between. CDR1 and CDR2 from the germline V gene are MGHRA and YSYEKL. This CDR3 has 18 amino acids. Here the CDR3 reads CASSQGEQAGFLVQPQHF. The CDR3 DNA reads TGCGCCAGCAGCCAAGGAGAGCAGGCGGGGTTTTTGGTGCAGCCCCAGCATTTT.

This chain joins TRBV6-5 and TRBJ2-3; perhaps TRBD2 as D (5 bases). Trimming removed 7 bases from V and 3 bases from J, with 11 bases in between. From germline, CDR1 is MNHEY and CDR2 SVGAGI. This CDR3 is built from 13 residues. In DNA, the CDR3 is TGTGCCAGCAAGCCCCCGGGGACAGATACGCAGTATTTT. It translates to CASKPPGTDTQYF.

The chain recombines TRBV14 with TRBJ2-5; D is undetermined. V lost 4 bases to trimming and J lost 0 bases, with 9 bases between them. The CDR3 covers 14 residues. Germline CDR1 is SGHDN and CDR2 is FVKESK. In DNA, the CDR3 is TGTGCCAGCAGCCCCCACGGACACCAAGAGACCCAGTACTTC. Residues: CASSPHGHQETQYF.

The gene calls are TRBV30 and TRBJ1-3, with a weak D call TRBD1 (5 bases). The V and J ends lost 4 bases and 4 bases respectively, with 5 bases between them. The CDR3 has 11 amino acids. Germline values: CDR1 GTSNPN, CDR2 SVGIG (reference sequence). CDR3 residues: CAWTGGNTIYF. The DNA of the CDR3 is TGTGCCTGGACAGGGGGAAACACCATATATTTT.

J is TRBJ2-1 and V is TRBV6-5; 10 nucleotides align to TRBD1. J lost 4 bases, V lost 6 bases, and 3 bases had no gene match. The length of the CDR3 is 14 residues. Germline CDR1 is MNHEY and CDR2 is SVGAGI. CDR3 DNA sequence: TGTGCCAGCAGGGGACAGGGGCCTTACAATGAGCAGTTCTTC. It encodes CASRGQGPYNEQFF.

The chain has TRBV28 and TRBJ1-5, with D possibly being TRBD1 (5 bases). Germline V gene data show CDR1 as MDHEN and CDR2 as SYDVKM. V was shortened by 4 bases and J by 4 bases, with 11 bases between the two germline ends. The CDR3 spans 14 residues. As DNA, the CDR3 is TGTGCCAGCAGTTCCGACAGTGCAAATCAGCCCCAGCATTTT. Its translation is CASSSDSANQPQHF.

The chain combines TRBV7-9 with TRBJ2-6; tentative D call: TRBD2 (6 bases). Germline-derived CDR1 and CDR2 are SEHNR and FQNEAQ (reference sequence). The V and J ends lost 5 bases and 2 bases respectively, with 10 bases between them. This CDR3 has 15 residues. The DNA of the CDR3 is TGTGCCAGCAGCATCGGGGGAGCTGGGGCCAACGTCCTGACTTTC. Residues: CASSIGGAGANVLTF.

V gene TRBV28 combines with J gene TRBJ1-3; 7 bases are a match to TRBD1. Germline loops: CDR1 MDHEN, CDR2 SYDVKM. This CDR3 region has 14 residues. V lost 5 bases and J lost 1; bases outside the gene matches: 2. The CDR3 sequence: CASSPTGSGNTIYF. The CDR3 DNA sequence: TGTGCCAGCAGTCCGACAGGGTCTGGAAACACCATATATTTT.